This record looks at one T cell receptor (beta chain) sequence and its context. For each extraction, RNA and DNA were obtained together from about 20-30 mg of unsorted bulk tissue. No patient had received treatment, and all had chronic HBV infection. The template, approximately 500 ng total RNA, yielded TCR beta cDNA made with a constant-region primer. Three nested multiplex PCR rounds of slightly modified ARM-PCR generated TCR beta libraries. The first two PCR rounds used TRBV1-TRBV30 primers with a Cbeta primer, roughly 10 cycles each. Each CDR3 protein gets one entry after TCRdb re-called the multiplex PCR reads with MiXCR. The sample includes tens of thousands of distinct CDR3 sequences, around 69% of them seen just once. This record belongs to a study of tumor-infiltrating lymphocytes in primary liver carcinoma. On the study more broadly: Spanning 30 to 69 years of age, the patients were men and women.

CDR3 length equals 15 residues. Germline trimming cut 5 bases from V and 7 bases from J; bases unmatched to any gene: 11. Sequencing was carried out using liver tumor tissue from sampling region 4. Subset indicated: tumor region T4, right-lateral pole. The V call is TRBV12-3 or TRBV12-4, the J call TRBJ2-1; 7 bases are shared with TRBD2. This clonotype was obtained from a man in his forties with primary liver carcinoma and hepatitis B virus infection. The CDR3 spells CASSPMGGPANEQFF. Here the CDR3 DNA reads TGTGCCAGCAGTCCTATGGGAGGGCCCGCAAATGAGCAGTTCTTC.